The 12 T cell receptor beta chains given below trace back to one sample, sequenced in a study of spatial heterogeneity in lung cancer. Stated time point: sample taken at primary tumor resection. Sequencing of whole RNA from tumor, nontumor lung or frozen PBMC involved no sorting. TCRdb fed the 5' RACE reads into MiXCR, producing one record per CDR3 protein. The repertoire holds approximately 25,000 distinct CDR3 sequences, 5.5% to 7% seen once, with roughly an eighth in the top ten. This material consisted of PBMCs, taken at surgery. The receptors were gathered from a male donor with early-stage non-small cell lung cancer.

Judged by abundance, this clonotype is medium-sized (0.01 to 0.1%). V is TRBV11-2 and J is TRBJ2-6; no clear D. The V gene's germline CDR1 is SGHAT and CDR2 FQNNGV. The CDR3 runs to 15 residues. Trimming removed 1 base at V and 0 bases at J, with 4 bases between. The CDR3 spells CASSLVISGANVLTF. CDR3 in DNA: TGTGCCAGCAGCTTAGTCATCTCTGGGGCCAACGTCCTGACTTTC.

This clonotype was counted a few times. The chain uses TRBV5-1 and TRBJ2-7; 11 nucleotides line up with TRBD1. J lost 2 bases, V lost 3 bases, and 4 bases had no gene match. This CDR3 has 15 amino acids. CDR1 and CDR2 from the germline V gene are SGHRS and YFSETQ. The DNA for the CDR3 is TGCGCCAGCAGCTGGGGACAGGGGGTTACCTACGAGCAGTACTTC. Its translation is CASSWGQGVTYEQYF.

This clonotype was detected ten times or more. The V gene is TRBV27, the J gene TRBJ1-1; the D gene is possibly TRBD1 (5 bases). This CDR3 has 16 amino acids. V lost 3 bases and J lost 0, with 14 bases in between. Germline values: CDR1 MNHEY, CDR2 SMNVEV (reference sequence). The DNA for the CDR3 is TGTGCCAGCAGTTTCAGTTGGGACCGTATGAACACTGAAGCTTTCTTT. This encodes CASSFSWDRMNTEAFF.

This clonotype was found many times. This CDR3 is CSAREGGQQYEQYV. The CDR3 DNA follows: TGCAGTGCTAGAGAAGGGGGACAGCAGTACGAGCAGTACGTC. The chain is built from TRBV20-1 and TRBJ2-7, with 7 bases that match TRBD1. The length of the CDR3 is 14 residues. Trimming removed 0 bases from V and 4 bases from J; junction bases left unmatched: 6. Germline CDR1 is DFQATT and CDR2 is SNEGSKA (reference sequence).

Ten or more counts support this clonotype. This sequence joins TRBV10-3 and TRBJ2-5; perhaps TRBD1 as D (6 bases). The germline gives CDR1 ENHRY, CDR2 SYGVKD. The CDR3 extends over 13 amino acids. The V end was cut by 2 bases, the J end by 2 bases, with 6 bases between. This CDR3 is CAISETGQETQYF. Written as DNA, the CDR3 is TGTGCCATCAGTGAGACAGGGCAAGAGACCCAGTACTTC.

This clonotype appeared many times. The V and J genes are TRBV28 and TRBJ1-6; D remains ambiguous. Trimming cost V 5 bases and J 7 bases, with 12 bases left between them. The germline CDR1 and CDR2 sequences are MDHEN and SYDVKM. The CDR3 runs to 14 residues. CDR3 nucleotides: TGTGCCAGCAGTGCACCCAGCGTGAATTCACCCCTCCACTTT. Translating it yields CASSAPSVNSPLHF.

In this sample, this clonotype turned up many times. The V call is TRBV10-2, the J call TRBJ2-2; 12 bases agree with TRBD2. V was clipped by 5 bases and J by 5 bases; unmatched bases: 3. CDR3 length equals 15 residues. Per the germline V gene, CDR1 is WSHSY and CDR2 is SAAADI. The CDR3, as DNA: TGCGCCAGCAGTACTACTAGCGGGGGGACCGGGGAGCTGTTTTTT. Residues: CASSTTSGGTGELFF.

There are many counts of this clonotype. This chain connects TRBV21-1 to TRBJ1-4; TRBD1 is taken as the D call from the table, unchecked against the DNA. TRBV21-1 is labeled a pseudogene. CDR3 size: 16 residues. The CDR3 bases are TGTGCCAGCAGCAAGGCCGAGGACAGGGATCACGAAAAACTGTTTTTT. The encoded protein is CASSKAEDRDHEKLFF.

This chain uses TRBV9 with TRBJ1-1; 7 nucleotides line up with TRBD1. CDR3 length: 14 amino acids. Unmatched junction bases numbered 5, after V lost 4 bases and J lost 2 bases. The germline V gene encodes CDR1 SGDLS and CDR2 YYNGEE. The CDR3 sequence is CASSPRQGNTEAFF. In nucleotides, the CDR3 is TGTGCCAGCAGCCCAAGACAGGGAAACACTGAAGCTTTCTTT.

The sample holds many counts of this clonotype. The genes are TRBV20-1 and TRBJ2-5; TRBD2 might be the D (6 bases). V lost 4 bases and J lost 3, with 9 bases in between. The CDR3 runs 12 residues. From germline, CDR1 is DFQATT and CDR2 SNEGSKA (reference sequence). This chain's CDR3 is CSAIAEKETQYF. The DNA for the CDR3 is TGCAGTGCTATAGCGGAAAAAGAGACCCAGTACTTC.

By share of the sample, this clonotype is medium-sized. The V call is TRBV20-1, the J call TRBJ2-7; no clear D gene. V lost 3 bases and J 6 bases, leaving 9 bases between the germline ends. The CDR3 is made up of 11 amino acids. Germline CDR1 reads DFQATT; CDR2 reads SNEGSKA (reference sequence). The CDR3 protein is CSASPEVEQYV. CDR3 DNA sequence: TGCAGTGCTAGTCCAGAAGTCGAGCAGTACGTC.

The chain carries TRBV23-1 and TRBJ2-7; 10 nucleotides line up with TRBD1. TRBV23-1 is placed among ORFs of uncertain function. V trimming: 7 bases; J trimming: 5 bases; junction bases outside the gene matches: 5. The CDR3 covers 13 residues. The CDR3 DNA is TGCGCCAGCACGACAGGGGGCAACGACGAGCAGTACTTC. Residues: CASTTGGNDEQYF.